The 10 T cell receptor beta chains in this list originate from one sample, sequenced in a study of control samples from healthy donors and cancer patients. TCRdb's table, derived via immunoSEQ multiplex PCR, lists solely in-frame clones and lacks some. The table shows about 54,000 clones, with around 96% occurring only once. The sample comprised blood. These receptors all come from a woman aged 25 to 39 in good health.

The chain is built from TRBV30 and TRBJ2-7; 8 bases fit TRBD1. Germline V lookup: CDR1 GTSNPN, CDR2 SVGIG (reference sequence). The trim removed 5 bases at V and 4 bases at J, leaving 4 bases unmatched. The CDR3 extends over 12 amino acids. This CDR3 is CAWRQGSYEQYF. As DNA, the CDR3 is TGTGCCTGGCGACAGGGGAGTTACGAGCAGTACTTC.

The chain has TRBV19 and TRBJ1-1; no clear D gene. V lost 2 bases to trimming and J lost 1 base, with 5 bases between them. Germline-derived CDR1 and CDR2 are LNHDA and SQIVND (reference sequence). The CDR3 is 13 residues long. The CDR3 protein is CASSIKRNTEAFF. The CDR3 bases are TGTGCCAGTAGTATAAAAAGGAACACTGAAGCTTTCTTT.

V is TRBV19 and J is TRBJ1-1; D is uncertain. Trimming shortened V by 4 bases and J by 0 bases, and 6 bases separated the two germline ends. Germline V gene data show CDR1 as LNHDA and CDR2 as SQIVND (reference sequence). This CDR3 has 13 amino acids. CDR3 sequence reads: CASSTNMNTEAFF. The CDR3 DNA follows: TGTGCCAGTAGTACAAATATGAACACTGAAGCTTTCTTT. The whole variable domain, filled in from reference TRBV19 and TRBJ1-1, reads DGGITQSPKYLFRKEGQNVTLSCEQNLNHDAMYWYRQDPGQGLRLIYYSQIVNDFQKGDIAEGYSVSREKKESFPLTVTSAQKNPTAFYLCASSTNMNTEAFFGQGTRLTVV.

The CDR3 protein is CASSLNNEQFF. CDR3 nucleotide sequence: TGTGCCAGCAGCCTCAACAATGAGCAGTTCTTC. The V and J genes are TRBV5-8 and TRBJ2-1; D not certain. Germline V gene lookup returns CDR1 SGHTS and CDR2 YDEGEE. Trimming removed 4 bases at V and 5 bases at J, with 4 bases between. There are 11 residues in the CDR3. Full variable domain (missing parts from reference TRBV5-8 and TRBJ2-1): EAGVTQSPTHLIKTRGQQATLRCSPISGHTSVYWYQQALGLGLQFLLWYDEGEERNRGNFPPRFSGRQFPNYSSELNVNALELEDSALYLCASSLNNEQFFGPGTRLTVL.

The rearrangement links TRBV18 to TRBJ2-1; TRBD2 agrees at 8 bases. V shed 3 bases and J 0 bases; nucleotides not matched to a gene: 13. The germline V gene encodes CDR1 KGHSH and CDR2 LQKENI. The CDR3 sequence is 19 residues long. This CDR3 reads CASSPRLAGGSRSYNEQFF. The CDR3 DNA reads as TGTGCCAGCTCACCCCGCCTGGCGGGGGGCTCGCGCTCCTACAATGAGCAGTTCTTC. Looking up the rest from reference TRBV18 and TRBJ2-1 gives the full variable domain: NAGVMQNPRHLVRRRGQEARLRCSPMKGHSHVYWYRQLPEEGLKFMVYLQKENIIDESGMPKERFSAEFPKEGPSILRIQQVVRGDSAAYFCASSPRLAGGSRSYNEQFFGPGTRLTVL.

The rearrangement uses TRBV5-1 and TRBJ2-1; 7 positions agree with TRBD1. The CDR3 has 13 residues. Per germline, CDR1 SGHRS and CDR2 YFSETQ. J was trimmed by 6 bases and V by 3 bases; bases with no gene match: 3. Here the CDR3 reads CASSSTGVNEQFF. In DNA form, the CDR3 reads TGCGCCAGCAGCTCTACAGGGGTCAATGAGCAGTTCTTC.

The J gene is TRBJ1-2, the V gene TRBV6-5, with D possibly being TRBD1 (5 bases). The germline V gene encodes CDR1 MNHEY and CDR2 SVGAGI. This CDR3 spans 15 amino acids. Trimming removed 5 bases at V and 0 bases at J, with 13 bases between. The chain's CDR3 is CASSLLGHPNYGYTF. CDR3 nucleotides: TGTGCCAGCAGTCTCCTCGGACACCCTAACTATGGCTACACCTTC.

This chain connects TRBV6-5 to TRBJ1-5; D is unresolved. Looked up from germline, CDR1 is MNHEY and CDR2 is SVGAGI. The CDR3 covers 13 residues. V lost 6 bases, J lost 2 bases, and 8 bases lay in between. CDR3 sequence: CASRDGGNQPQHF. The DNA of the CDR3 is TGTGCCAGCAGGGACGGGGGCAATCAGCCCCAGCATTTT.

CDR3 DNA sequence: TGCGCCAGCAGTGAGTCGTGGGGAAGGGCGCAGTATTTT. Encoded protein: CASSESWGRAQYF. The chain is built from TRBV10-2 and TRBJ2-3; no clear D. Germline V lookup: CDR1 WSHSY, CDR2 SAAADI. The CDR3 length is 13 residues. V was clipped by 0 bases and J by 10 bases, with 11 bases between them.

The V gene is TRBV18, the J gene TRBJ1-4, with unresolved D. Trimming stripped 6 bases from V and 4 bases from J, with 9 bases between. In germline, CDR1 is KGHSH, CDR2 LQKENI. The CDR3 has 13 amino acids. This CDR3 reads CASSGDRNEKLFF. In DNA, the CDR3 is TGTGCCAGCTCGGGCGACCGTAATGAAAAACTGTTTTTT. Supplemented by reference TRBV18 and TRBJ1-4, the full variable domain reads NAGVMQNPRHLVRRRGQEARLRCSPMKGHSHVYWYRQLPEEGLKFMVYLQKENIIDESGMPKERFSAEFPKEGPSILRIQQVVRGDSAAYFCASSGDRNEKLFFGSGTQLSVL.